This T cell receptor beta chain was sequenced during a study of blood T cell repertoires in COVID-19. Looking at the study overall: The origin of the acute and convalescent COVID-19 samples was the United States, Italy and Spain. PBMCs, B-cell-depleted T cells, or T cells were the source of the cDNA or gDNA that made up the material.

In the original processing: The assay estimated nucleated cells by amplifying reference gene primers. Using immunoSEQ multiplex PCR, the repertoire was profiled, and TCRdb retains in-frame clones only, with some absent. The V and J calls and clone size are taken from that table; D and trimming were inferred from the DNA. This table holds more than 300,000 clones, 87% found once. A Seattle source enrolled patients during active infection and followed them longitudinally. In germline, CDR1 is KGHSH, CDR2 LQKENI. V gave up 5 bases and J gave up 3 bases, with 10 bases separating them. This CDR3 comprises 13 residues.

The origin of this receptor is a woman between 50 and 59 years old with COVID-19, enrolled during active disease. The sequenced material came from peripheral blood. The chain carries TRBV18 and TRBJ1-1; D ambiguous. The CDR3 region has the DNA TGTGCCAGCTCAACGTCCGGGGACACTGAAGCTTTCTTT. It is translated as CASSTSGDTEAFF.